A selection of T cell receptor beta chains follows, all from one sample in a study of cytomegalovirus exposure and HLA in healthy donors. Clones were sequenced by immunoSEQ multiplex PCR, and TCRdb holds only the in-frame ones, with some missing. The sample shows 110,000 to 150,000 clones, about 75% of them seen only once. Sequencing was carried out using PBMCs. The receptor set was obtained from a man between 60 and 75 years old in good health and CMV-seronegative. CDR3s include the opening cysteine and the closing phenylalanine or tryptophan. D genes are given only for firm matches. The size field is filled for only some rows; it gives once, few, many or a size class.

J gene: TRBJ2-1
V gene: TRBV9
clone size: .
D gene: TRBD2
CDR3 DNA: TGTGCCAGCAGCGTTTCTAGCGGGAGCACGGACAATGAGCAGTTCTTC
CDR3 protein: CASSVSSGSTDNEQFF

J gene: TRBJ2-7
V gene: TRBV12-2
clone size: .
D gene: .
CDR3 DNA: TGTGCAAGTCGCTTAGCGAAGGAGCAGTTTTCCTACGAGCAGTACTTC
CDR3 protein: CASRLAKEQFSYEQYF

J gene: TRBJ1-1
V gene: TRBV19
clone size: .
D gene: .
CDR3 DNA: TGTGCCAGTAGTGTGGGGGCTCTAAACACTGAAGCTTTCTTT
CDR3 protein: CASSVGALNTEAFF

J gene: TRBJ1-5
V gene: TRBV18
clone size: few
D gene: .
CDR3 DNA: TGTGCCAGCTCACCCCAGGGTGATCAGCCCCAGCATTTT
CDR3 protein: CASSPQGDQPQHF

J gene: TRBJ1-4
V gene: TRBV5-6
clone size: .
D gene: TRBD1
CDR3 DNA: TGTGCCAGCAGCTTATGGGACAGGCTTAATGAAAAACTGTTTTTT
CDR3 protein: CASSLWDRLNEKLFF

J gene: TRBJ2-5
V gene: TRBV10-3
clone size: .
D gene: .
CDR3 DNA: TGTGCCATCACCCCGACAGAAGAGGAGACCCAGTACTTC
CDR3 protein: CAITPTEEETQYF

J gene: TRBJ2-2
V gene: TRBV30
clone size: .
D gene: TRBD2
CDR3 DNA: TGTGCCTGGAGTGTTGCGGGAGGAAGGGGGGAGCTGTTTTTT
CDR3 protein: CAWSVAGGRGELFF

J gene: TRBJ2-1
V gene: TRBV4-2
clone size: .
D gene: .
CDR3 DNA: TGTGCCAGCAGCCTAGAAAGCGGGTCACTATTTTTCAATGAGCAGTTCTTC
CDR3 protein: CASSLESGSLFFNEQFF

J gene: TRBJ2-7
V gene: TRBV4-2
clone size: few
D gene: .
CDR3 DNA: TGTGCCAGCAGCCAAGTACGGTCCTACGAGCAGTACTTC
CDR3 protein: CASSQVRSYEQYF

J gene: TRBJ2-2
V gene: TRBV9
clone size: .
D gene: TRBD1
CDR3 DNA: TGTGCCAGCAGCGTAGGAGGGGGCTCGAACACCGGGGAGCTGTTTTTT
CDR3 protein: CASSVGGGSNTGELFF

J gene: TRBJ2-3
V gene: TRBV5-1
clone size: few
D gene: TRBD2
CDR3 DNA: TGCGCCAGCAGCTTGAGTAGCGGGATGATCACAGATACGCAGTATTTT
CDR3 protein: CASSLSSGMITDTQYF

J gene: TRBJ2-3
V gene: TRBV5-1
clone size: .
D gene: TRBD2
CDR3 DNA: TGCGCCAGCAGGGGGACTAGCGGGAGGCAATTCACAGATACGCAGTATTTT
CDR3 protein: CASRGTSGRQFTDTQYF

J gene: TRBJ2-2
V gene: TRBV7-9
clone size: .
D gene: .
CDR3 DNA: TGTGCCAGCAGCTTATTAACCGGGGAAGCGGGCTCGAACACCGGGGAGCTGTTTTTT
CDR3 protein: CASSLLTGEAGSNTGELFF

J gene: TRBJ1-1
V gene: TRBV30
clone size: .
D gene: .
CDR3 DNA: TGTGCCTGGAGTGCCCGAACAGGCGGGAACACTGAAGCTTTCTTT
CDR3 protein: CAWSARTGGNTEAFF

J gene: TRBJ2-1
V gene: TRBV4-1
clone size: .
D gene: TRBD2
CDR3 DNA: TGCGCCAGCAGCCAAGAGGGGCTAGCGGGAGGGAATGAGCAGTTCTTC
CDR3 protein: CASSQEGLAGGNEQFF

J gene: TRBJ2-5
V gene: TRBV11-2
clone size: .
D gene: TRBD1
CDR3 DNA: TGTGCCAGCAGCTTAGGGGGAGGGACAGGGTGCGACTTC
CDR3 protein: CASSLGGGTGCDF

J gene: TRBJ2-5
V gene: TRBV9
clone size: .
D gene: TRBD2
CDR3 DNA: TGTGCCAGCAGCCTCGGGACTAGCGGGAGCAAGACCCAGTACTTC
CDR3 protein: CASSLGTSGSKTQYF

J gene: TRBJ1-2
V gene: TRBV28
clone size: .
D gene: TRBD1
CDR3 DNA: TGTGCCAGCAGTTTTCCCTCGGGACAGGGCAATGGCTACACCTTC
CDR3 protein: CASSFPSGQGNGYTF

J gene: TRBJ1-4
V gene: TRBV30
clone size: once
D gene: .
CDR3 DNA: TGTGCCTCCCATCTTGGAGGAAAACTGTTTTTT
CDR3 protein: CASHLGGKLFF

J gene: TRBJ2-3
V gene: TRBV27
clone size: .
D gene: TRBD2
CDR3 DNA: TGTGCCAGCAGTTTATGGGGACTAGCGGCAAGGGAGTATTTT
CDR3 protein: CASSLWGLAAREYF

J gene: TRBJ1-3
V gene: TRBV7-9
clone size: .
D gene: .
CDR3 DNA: TGTGCCAGCAGCCCCCCCGAGGCTGGAAACACCATATATTTT
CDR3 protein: CASSPPEAGNTIYF

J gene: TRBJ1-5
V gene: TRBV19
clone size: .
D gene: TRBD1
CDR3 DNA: TGTGCCAGTAGTACAGGGACAGGGCTCCAGCATTTT
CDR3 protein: CASSTGTGLQHF

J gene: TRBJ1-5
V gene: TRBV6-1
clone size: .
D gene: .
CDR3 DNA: TGTGCCAGCAGTGAAGTCTTGGGCAGCTATAGCAATCAGCCCCAGCATTTT
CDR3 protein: CASSEVLGSYSNQPQHF

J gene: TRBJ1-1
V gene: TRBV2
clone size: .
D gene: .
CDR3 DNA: TGTGCCAGCAGTGCCGGGGGGTCGACTGAAGCTTTCTTT
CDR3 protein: CASSAGGSTEAFF

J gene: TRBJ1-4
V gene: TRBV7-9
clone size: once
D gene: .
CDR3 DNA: TGTGCCAGCAGCTTAGAAGGGGCGGCCATTCAGCTGTTTTTT
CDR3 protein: CASSLEGAAIQLFF

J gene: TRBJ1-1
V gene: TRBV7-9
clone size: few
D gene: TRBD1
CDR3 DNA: TGTGCCAGCAGCCCGGACAGGGGGCGGTTGGTATCGAACACTGAAGCTTTCTTT
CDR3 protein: CASSPDRGRLVSNTEAFF

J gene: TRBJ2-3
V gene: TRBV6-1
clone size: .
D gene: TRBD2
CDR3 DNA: TGTGCCAGCAGTGAGCTTTTTAGCGGGAGGGGTTCTAGCACAGATACGCAGTATTTT
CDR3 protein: CASSELFSGRGSSTDTQYF

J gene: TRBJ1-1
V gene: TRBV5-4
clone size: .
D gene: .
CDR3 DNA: TGTGCCAGCAGCCCGACGGGGTCAAGGCACACTGAAGCTTTCTTT
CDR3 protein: CASSPTGSRHTEAFF

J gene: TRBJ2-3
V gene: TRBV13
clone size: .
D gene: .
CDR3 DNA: TGTGCCAGCAGCCCACGGCGGCCAGATACGCAGTATTTT
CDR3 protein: CASSPRRPDTQYF

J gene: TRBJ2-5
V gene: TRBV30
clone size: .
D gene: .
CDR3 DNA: TGTGCCTGGAGTGTTTCTCTGCGGGAGACCCAGTACTTC
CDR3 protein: CAWSVSLRETQYF

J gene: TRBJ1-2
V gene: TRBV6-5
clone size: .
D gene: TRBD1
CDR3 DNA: TGTGCCAGCAGTCGAGCCGGGACAGGGCAGCATGGCTACACCTTC
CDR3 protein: CASSRAGTGQHGYTF

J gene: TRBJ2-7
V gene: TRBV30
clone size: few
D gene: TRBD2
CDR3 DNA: TGTGCCTGGAGTGGGGGTCTAGCGGGTGTCAACGAGCAGTACTTC
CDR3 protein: CAWSGGLAGVNEQYF